This is a list of T cell receptor beta chains from one sample in a study of blood T cell repertoires in COVID-19. The table came from immunoSEQ multiplex PCR; TCRdb's copy has only in-frame clones and leaves some out. The profile shows approximately 9,700 clones, about nine tenths of them singletons. Material for sequencing was peripheral blood. Receptors originate from a human donor in a cohort sampled during active COVID-19. Both conserved end residues are part of each CDR3. Fields, in order: clone size, D gene, J gene, V gene, CDR3 protein, CDR3 DNA. A D gene is named only where the DNA matches it firmly. For some rows the clone size is stated as once, few or many, or as a class when expanded; others skip it.

NA NA TRBJ2-7 TRBV7-2 CASTKSGASYEQYF TGTGCCAGCACCAAAAGTGGAGCTTCCTACGAGCAGTACTTC
NA TRBD2 TRBJ2-3 TRBV4-2 CASSQDRGGSTDTQYF TGTGCCAGCAGCCAAGATCGCGGGGGGTCCACAGATACGCAGTATTTT
NA NA TRBJ2-7 TRBV28 CASSFSQEGYSYEQYF TGTGCCAGCAGTTTTAGTCAAGAGGGTTACTCCTACGAGCAGTACTTC
NA TRBD1 TRBJ1-4 TRBV7-9 CASTAGRGHEKLFF TGTGCCAGCACCGCCGGCAGGGGGCATGAAAAACTGTTTTTT
NA TRBD1 TRBJ1-1 TRBV11-2 CASSLQGADTEAFF TGTGCCAGCAGCTTACAGGGGGCGGACACTGAAGCTTTCTTT
NA NA TRBJ1-4 TRBV5-1 CASSYFPQGSTNEKLFF TGCGCCAGCAGCTACTTCCCACAGGGCTCGACTAATGAAAAACTGTTTTTT
NA TRBD1 TRBJ1-2 TRBV14 CASSQVAGGNYGYTF TGTGCCAGCAGCCAAGTGGCAGGGGGCAACTATGGCTACACCTTC
NA TRBD1 TRBJ1-1 TRBV13 CASRDRGATEAFF TGTGCCAGCAGGGACAGGGGGGCCACTGAAGCTTTCTTT
NA NA TRBJ1-5 TRBV28 CASTRQTSNQPQHF TGTGCCAGCACCCGACAGACTAGCAATCAGCCCCAGCATTTT
NA TRBD1 TRBJ2-3 TRBV3-1/TRBV3-2 CASSVRGQDTQYF TGTGCCAGCAGCGTGAGGGGGCAAGATACGCAGTATTTT
NA NA TRBJ1-2 TRBV5-3 CARSLTETENYGYTF TGTGCCAGAAGCTTGACCGAGACAGAGAACTATGGCTACACCTTC
NA TRBD1 TRBJ1-6 TRBV9 CASSPRDRGPVSSPLHF TGTGCCAGCAGCCCCCGAGACAGGGGCCCCGTCAGTTCACCCCTCCACTTT
NA TRBD1 TRBJ1-3 TRBV6-2/TRBV6-3 CASSFPGQGEQSGNTIYF TGTGCCAGCAGCTTCCCGGGACAGGGAGAACAATCGGGAAACACCATATATTTT
NA TRBD1 TRBJ2-7 TRBV30 CAWSPSRTGGSYEQYF TGTGCCTGGAGTCCTTCCCGGACAGGGGGCTCCTACGAGCAGTACTTC
NA NA TRBJ2-7 TRBV15 CATSRDRGRYEQYF TGTGCCACCAGCAGAGACAGGGGTCGGTACGAGCAGTACTTC
few TRBD1 TRBJ2-5 TRBV19 CASSIQSQGAHQETQYF TGTGCCAGTAGTATCCAATCACAGGGGGCCCACCAGGAGACCCAGTACTTC
NA TRBD2 TRBJ2-3 TRBV5-6 CASSLALGGGAGDTQYF TGTGCCAGCAGCTTGGCTTTGGGCGGGGGGGCAGGAGATACGCAGTATTTT
NA TRBD2 TRBJ2-2 TRBV19 CASLTSGGPRVGELFF TGTGCCAGTTTGACTAGCGGGGGGCCTCGCGTCGGGGAGCTGTTTTTT
NA TRBD1 TRBJ2-7 TRBV28 CATYSGTGPPEQYF TGTGCCACTTACTCCGGGACAGGGCCTCCCGAGCAGTACTTC
NA TRBD2 TRBJ2-7 TRBV11-2 CASSGSSGHPSYEQYF TGTGCCAGCAGCGGAAGTAGCGGGCATCCTTCCTACGAGCAGTACTTC
NA NA TRBJ1-6 TRBV5-1 CASSGRAGPTNSPLHF TGCGCCAGCAGCGGAAGAGCGGGACCGACCAATTCACCCCTCCACTTT
NA NA TRBJ1-1 TRBV25-1 CASSEGWGRTEAFF TGTGCCAGCAGTGAAGGTTGGGGGCGAACTGAAGCTTTCTTT
NA TRBD2 TRBJ2-7 TRBV2 CASKIPGLAGGRNEQYF TGTGCCAGCAAAATCCCGGGACTAGCGGGGGGGAGGAACGAGCAGTACTTC
NA TRBD2 TRBJ2-5 TRBV20-1 CSASRTSGGQETQYF TGCAGTGCTAGTCGGACTAGCGGGGGCCAAGAGACCCAGTACTTC
NA TRBD1 TRBJ2-7 TRBV27 CASSLFVQGSEQYF TGTGCCAGCAGTTTATTTGTACAGGGGAGCGAGCAGTACTTC
NA TRBD1 TRBJ1-5 TRBV18 CASSLGQGEPQHF TGTGCCAGCTCACTGGGACAGGGGGAGCCCCAGCATTTT
NA TRBD1 TRBJ2-7 TRBV7-3 CASSPGTDDEQYF TGTGCCAGCAGCCCCGGGACAGACGACGAGCAGTACTTC
NA NA TRBJ1-5 TRBV19 CASKMAVNQPQHF TGTGCCAGTAAGATGGCAGTCAATCAGCCCCAGCATTTT
NA NA TRBJ2-7 TRBV6-1 CASSEMTREQYF TGTGCCAGCAGTGAGATGACCAGGGAGCAGTACTTC
NA NA TRBJ2-7 TRBV6-6 CASSYRGNSYEQYF TGTGCCAGCAGTTACCGAGGTAACTCCTACGAGCAGTACTTC
NA TRBD1 TRBJ2-2 TRBV7-8 CASSSQGALTGELFF TGTGCCAGCAGCTCACAGGGGGCTCTCACCGGGGAGCTGTTTTTT
once NA TRBJ2-3 TRBV19 CASSIRQLPTSTDTQYF TGTGCCAGTAGTATACGACAGCTGCCTACTAGCACAGATACGCAGTATTTT
NA TRBD1 TRBJ2-5 TRBV14 CASRPGTGWQTQYF TGTGCCAGCAGGCCCGGGACAGGGTGGCAGACCCAGTACTTC
NA NA TRBJ2-5 TRBV15 CATSRGNRGGETQYF TGTGCCACCAGCAGGGGAAACAGGGGGGGCGAGACCCAGTACTTC
NA NA TRBJ1-1 TRBV5-6 CASSLVTLQYGEAFF TGTGCCAGCAGCTTGGTGACTCTTCAGTACGGGGAAGCTTTCTTT
NA TRBD1 TRBJ1-2 TRBV30 CAWSPEGAGGYTF TGTGCCTGGAGTCCGGAGGGGGCGGGTGGCTACACCTTC
NA TRBD1 TRBJ1-2 TRBV3-1/TRBV3-2 CASSQDDRGYGYTF TGTGCCAGCAGCCAAGATGACAGGGGCTATGGCTACACCTTC
NA TRBD2 TRBJ2-3 TRBV9 CASSAGLGTDTQYF TGTGCCAGCAGCGCCGGACTAGGAACAGATACGCAGTATTTT
once TRBD1 TRBJ1-2 TRBV30 CAWSGQGNYGYTF TGTGCCTGGAGTGGACAGGGCAACTATGGCTACACCTTC
NA NA TRBJ1-6 TRBV7-9 CASTTSRQPYNSPLHF TGTGCCAGCACCACTAGCCGGCAGCCTTATAATTCACCCCTCCACTTT
NA NA TRBJ2-2 TRBV4-1 CASSHLGHPNTGELFF TGCGCCAGCAGCCACTTAGGACACCCGAACACCGGGGAGCTGTTTTTT
NA TRBD1 TRBJ1-1 TRBV7-3 CASSQGQLNTEAFF TGTGCCAGCAGCCAGGGACAGCTGAACACTGAAGCTTTCTTT
NA TRBD1 TRBJ1-2 TRBV7-2 CASRNRGLGYGYTF TGTGCCAGCAGAAACAGGGGGCTCGGCTATGGCTACACCTTC
NA NA TRBJ2-7 TRBV7-9 CASSYIGQSSGEQYF TGTGCCAGCAGCTATATAGGACAGTCCTCTGGCGAGCAGTACTTC